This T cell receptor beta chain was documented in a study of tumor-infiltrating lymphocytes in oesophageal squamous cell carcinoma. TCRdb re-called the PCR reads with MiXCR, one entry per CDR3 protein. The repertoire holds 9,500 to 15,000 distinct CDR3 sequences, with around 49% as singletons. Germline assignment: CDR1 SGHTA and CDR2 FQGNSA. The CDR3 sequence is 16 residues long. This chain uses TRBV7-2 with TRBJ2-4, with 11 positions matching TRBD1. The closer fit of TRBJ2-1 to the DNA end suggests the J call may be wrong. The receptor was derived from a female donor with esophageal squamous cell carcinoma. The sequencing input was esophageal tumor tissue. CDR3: CASSLASDRGRGEQFF. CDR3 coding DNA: TGTGCCAGCAGCTTAGCCTCGGACAGGGGGCGGGGTGAGCAGTTCTTC.